This entry features one T cell receptor beta chain sequence. The data were produced by immunoSEQ multiplex PCR, yet TCRdb's version contains in-frame clones alone and is incomplete. The sample shows 29,000 or so clones, more than 70% of them seen only once. The sample is drawn from a study of PD-L1 blockade in urothelial cancer. The overall study: Prior chemotherapy in patients spanned 0 to 3 regimens. Blood samples contained a median roughly 150,000 T cells. Blood analysis was done at 3 weeks (second dose) and 6 weeks after treatment began.

The V and J ends lost 0 bases and 2 bases respectively, with 18 bases between them. Looked up from germline, CDR1 is SGDLS and CDR2 is YYNGEE. The CDR3 is 17 residues long. The rearrangement uses TRBV9 and TRBJ2-7; weak D call: TRBD2 (6 bases). The receptor's source is a man aged 50 to 60 with urothelial cancer. The sample was PBMCs, taken around atezolizumab (anti-PD-L1) treatment. The CDR3 coding sequence is TGTGCCAGCAGCGTAGAAGGATCTCTCGGCGGGGCCTACGAGCAGTACTTC. This sequence encodes CASSVEGSLGGAYEQYF. The entire variable domain, with the rest obtained from reference TRBV9 and TRBJ2-7, is as follows: DSGVTQTPKHLITATGQRVTLRCSPRSGDLSVYWYQQSLDQGLQFLIQYYNGEERAKGNILERFSAQQFPDLHSELNLSSLELGDSALYFCASSVEGSLGGAYEQYFGPGTRLTVT.